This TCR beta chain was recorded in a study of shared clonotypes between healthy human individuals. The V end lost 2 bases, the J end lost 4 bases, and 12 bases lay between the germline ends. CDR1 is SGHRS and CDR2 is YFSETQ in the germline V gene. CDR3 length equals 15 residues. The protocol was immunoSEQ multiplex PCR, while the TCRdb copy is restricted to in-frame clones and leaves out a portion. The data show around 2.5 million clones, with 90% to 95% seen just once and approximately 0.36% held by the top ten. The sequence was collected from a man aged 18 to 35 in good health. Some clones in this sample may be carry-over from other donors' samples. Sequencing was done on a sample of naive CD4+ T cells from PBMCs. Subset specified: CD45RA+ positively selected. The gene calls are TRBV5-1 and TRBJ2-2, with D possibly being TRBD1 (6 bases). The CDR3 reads CASSFDGTPTGELFF. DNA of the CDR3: TGCGCCAGCAGCTTCGACGGGACACCCACCGGGGAGCTGTTTTTT.